The entry below gives a single TCR beta chain sequence along with its context. Its antigen is not identified. The sample holds other DNA sequences that translate to the same CDR3. This specimen belongs to a study of shared clonotypes between healthy human individuals. Sequencing was performed with immunoSEQ multiplex PCR; in TCRdb, only in-frame clones are kept and a portion is missing. The data show a few million clones, with 80% to 95% seen just once and under 0.45% held by the top ten. Regarding the study as a whole: Naive subsets typically showed greater estimated richness than memory subsets. Between a handful of donors, naive CD4 clonotypes were shared at a level of approximately 5%. Apart from blood, nothing was sampled; tissue repertoires likely differ.

From CD4+ cells came CD45RA+ naive and CD45RA-negative memory subsets. Trimming removed 6 bases from V and 1 base from J, with 3 bases in between. The CDR3 is 10 residues long. Germline assignment: CDR1 DFQATT and CDR2 SNEGSKA (reference sequence). The chain carries TRBV20-1 and TRBJ2-5, with D uncertain. The material sequenced was naive CD4+ T cells from PBMCs. Described subset: CD45RA+ positively selected. This clonotype was sampled from a man younger than 35 in good health. Some clones in this sample may be carry-over from other donors' samples. The CDR3 nucleotides read TGCAGTGCAAGCCAAGAGACCCAGTACTTC. Protein product: CSASQETQYF.